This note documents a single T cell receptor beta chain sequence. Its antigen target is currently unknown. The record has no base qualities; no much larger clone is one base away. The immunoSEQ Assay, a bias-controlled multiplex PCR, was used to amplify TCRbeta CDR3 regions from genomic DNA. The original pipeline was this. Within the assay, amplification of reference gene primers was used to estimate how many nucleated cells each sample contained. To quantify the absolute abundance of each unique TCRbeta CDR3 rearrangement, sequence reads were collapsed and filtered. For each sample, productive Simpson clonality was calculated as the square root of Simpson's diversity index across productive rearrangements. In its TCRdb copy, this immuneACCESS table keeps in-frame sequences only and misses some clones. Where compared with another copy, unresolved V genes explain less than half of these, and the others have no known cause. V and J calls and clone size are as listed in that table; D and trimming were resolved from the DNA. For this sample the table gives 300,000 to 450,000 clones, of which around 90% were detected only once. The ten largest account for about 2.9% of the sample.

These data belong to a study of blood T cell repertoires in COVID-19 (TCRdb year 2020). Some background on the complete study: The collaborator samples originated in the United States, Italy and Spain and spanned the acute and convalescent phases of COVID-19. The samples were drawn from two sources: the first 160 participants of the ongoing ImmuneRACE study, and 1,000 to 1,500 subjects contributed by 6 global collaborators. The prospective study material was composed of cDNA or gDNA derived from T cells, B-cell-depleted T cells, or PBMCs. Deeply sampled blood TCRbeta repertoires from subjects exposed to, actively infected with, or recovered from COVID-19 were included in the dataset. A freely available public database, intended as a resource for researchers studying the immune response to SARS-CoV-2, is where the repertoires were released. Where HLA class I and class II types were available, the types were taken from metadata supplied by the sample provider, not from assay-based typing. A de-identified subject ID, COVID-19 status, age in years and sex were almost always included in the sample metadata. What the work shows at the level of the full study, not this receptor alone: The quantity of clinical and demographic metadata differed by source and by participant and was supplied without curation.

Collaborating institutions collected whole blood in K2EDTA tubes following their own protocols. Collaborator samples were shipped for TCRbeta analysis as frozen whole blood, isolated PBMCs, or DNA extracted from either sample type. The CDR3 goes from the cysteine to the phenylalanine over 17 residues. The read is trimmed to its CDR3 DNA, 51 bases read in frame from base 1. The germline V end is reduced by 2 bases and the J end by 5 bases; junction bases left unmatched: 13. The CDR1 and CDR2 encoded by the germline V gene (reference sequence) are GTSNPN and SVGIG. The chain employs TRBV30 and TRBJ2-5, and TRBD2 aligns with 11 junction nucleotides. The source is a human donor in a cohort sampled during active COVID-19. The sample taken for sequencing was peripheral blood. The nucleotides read TGTGCCTGGAGTCCGGGGACTAGCGGTGGCCGGGGGGAGACCCAGTACTTC. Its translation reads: CAWSPGTSGGRGETQYF. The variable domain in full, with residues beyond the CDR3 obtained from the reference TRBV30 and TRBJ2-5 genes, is SQTIHQWPATLVQPVGSPLSLECTVEGTSNPNLYWYRQAAGRGLQLLFYSVGIGQISSEVPQNLSASRPQDRQFILSSKKLLLSDSGFYLCAWSPGTSGGRGETQYFGPGTRLLVL.